These T cell receptor beta chains were read from a single sample in a study of CD8 T cells in Susac syndrome. Using its own MiXCR run on the immunoSEQ multiplex PCR reads, TCRdb lists one record per CDR3 protein. The sample has some 130,000 distinct CDR3 sequences; 95% are singletons. The sequenced material came from CD8+ T cells from PBMCs. The receptors shown here come from a human donor with Susac syndrome. Each CDR3 is given with its conserved first and last residue. A D gene is named only where the DNA matches it firmly. For some rows the clone size is stated as once, few or many, or as a class when expanded; others skip it.

TRBJ2-7 TRBV18 - - TGTGCCAGCTCACCACCGGCAGGGACTGCCGAGCAGTACTTC CASSPPAGTAEQYF
TRBJ2-7 TRBV28 once - TGTGCCAGCAGTTCCCCTGTCGGTAGTGCAGCCTACGAGCAGTACTTC CASSSPVGSAAYEQYF
TRBJ1-5 TRBV27 few - TGTGCCAGCAGTTCCTTAAATCAGCCCCAGCATTTT CASSSLNQPQHF
TRBJ1-2 TRBV2 - TRBD1 TGTGCCAGCACCATGGACAGGAAGGACGGCTACACCTTC CASTMDRKDGYTF
TRBJ2-7 TRBV24-1 - TRBD2 TGTGCCACCAGTGAACGAGCGGGAAGCGAGCAGTACTTC CATSERAGSEQYF
TRBJ2-3 TRBV27 - - TGTGCCAGCATCGGGACGGCCACAGATACGCAGTATTTT CASIGTATDTQYF
TRBJ1-1 TRBV29-1 - - TGCAGCGTTGACCCCGCCGTAGGGGACATGAACACTGAAGCTTTCTTT CSVDPAVGDMNTEAFF
TRBJ2-7 TRBV25-1 - - TGTGCCAGCACCAGGGACGACTCCTACGAGCAGTACTTC CASTRDDSYEQYF
TRBJ2-1 TRBV5-4 - - TGTGCCAGCAGCCCGCAGGGCCATTACAATGAGCAGTTCTTC CASSPQGHYNEQFF
TRBJ2-1 TRBV20-1 - TRBD2 TGCAGTGCTATACTAGCGGGAGATACGGATGAGCAGTTCTTC CSAILAGDTDEQFF
TRBJ2-1 TRBV10-2 - - TGCGCCAGCAGTGAGTCCGCCTATGAGCAGTTCTTC CASSESAYEQFF
TRBJ2-1 TRBV28 - - TGTGCCAGCAGTTTAAAAGCAGGTTATAGGAATGAGCAGTTCTTC CASSLKAGYRNEQFF
TRBJ1-2 TRBV20-1 - TRBD1 TGCAGTGCTAGAGATGAGAACAGGGGGCCGACCGGCTACACCTTC CSARDENRGPTGYTF
TRBJ2-7 TRBV4-1 - TRBD1 TGCGCCAGCAGCCATGGACAGGGCTCCTACGAGCAGTACTTC CASSHGQGSYEQYF
TRBJ2-1 TRBV15 once - TGTGCCACCAGCAATGATCAGGTCTCCTACAATGAGCAGTTCTTC CATSNDQVSYNEQFF
TRBJ2-1 TRBV6-1 - TRBD1 TGTGCCAGCGCAACAGACAGGGATTGGGACAATGAGCAGTTCTTC CASATDRDWDNEQFF
TRBJ1-1 TRBV12-3/TRBV12-4 once TRBD1 TGTGCCAGCAGTTTGCAGGGGGCGCGATTTACTGAAGCTTTCTTT CASSLQGARFTEAFF
TRBJ2-7 TRBV2 - TRBD2 TGTGCCAGCTCCGGGACTAGGCTTTACGAGCAGTACTTC CASSGTRLYEQYF
TRBJ2-1 TRBV7-8 - - TGTGCCACTAAGGGTCTCCAATCCTACAATGAGCAGTTCTTC CATKGLQSYNEQFF
TRBJ2-5 TRBV6-6 once - TGTGCCAGCAGCGCTGAAGAGACCCAGTACTTC CASSAEETQYF
TRBJ2-7 TRBV27 once TRBD1 TGTGCCAGCAGTTTACGAGGGGGCAAGTACGAGCAGTACTTC CASSLRGGKYEQYF
TRBJ1-1 TRBV5-6 - - TGTGCCAGCAGCTTGGCCGACGGGGGGACTGAAGCTTTCTTT CASSLADGGTEAFF
TRBJ2-1 TRBV7-9 - - TGTGCCAGCAGCTTGGGAGATGTATACAATGAGCAGTTCTTC CASSLGDVYNEQFF
TRBJ1-4 TRBV12-3/TRBV12-4 - - TGTGCCAGCACCTTCAGCCCTAAGCCAGGGGATAATGAAAAACTGTTTTTT CASTFSPKPGDNEKLFF
TRBJ1-1 TRBV13 - - TGTGCCAGCAGCCCCCAGACAGGATTGAACACTGAAGCTTTCTTT CASSPQTGLNTEAFF
TRBJ1-5 TRBV4-1 - TRBD1 TGCGCCAGCAGCCACGGACAGGGGAATCAGCCCCAGCATTTT CASSHGQGNQPQHF